This T cell receptor beta chain is from a study of identical twins. For this clonotype: No antigen is known for it.

Template switching, a step in the protocol, added a universal primer site, and cDNA carried unique molecular identifiers. Each CDR3 protein is one row after TCRdb ran MiXCR on the 5' RACE reads. This table has fewer than 350,000 distinct CDR3 sequences, roughly 8.6% appearing once. V lost 5 bases, J lost 4 bases, and 17 bases lay in between. The length of the CDR3 is 16 residues. Per the germline V gene, CDR1 is SGHTA and CDR2 is FQGTGA. Study outcomes and limitations: Modeled out-of-frame TCR alpha sharing in monozygotic twins fell below observed levels. Conclusions leaned on cross-sectional statistical analysis and did not track the same donors over time.

The same data also contributed to another study, on yellow fever vaccine responses in identical twins.

V and J are TRBV7-3 and TRBJ2-2; D is possibly TRBD1 (7 bases). Sequencing was performed on memory (CD45RO+) T cells sorted from blood. This TCR derives from a woman between 18 and 30 years old in good health. CDR3 nucleotides: TGTGCCAGCAGCCCTTGGGGGCAGGGGGGCACCGGGGAGCTGTTTTTT. Residues: CASSPWGQGGTGELFF.